A single sample is the source of the 32 T cell receptor beta chains below, sequenced in a study of blood T cell repertoires in COVID-19. Clones were read by immunoSEQ multiplex PCR, and TCRdb kept only the in-frame ones, dropping some. The table lists approximately 100,000 clones, around 86% of them singletons. Material for sequencing was peripheral blood. The receptors come from a man between 50 and 59 years old with acute or convalescent COVID-19.

The V gene is TRBV5-1, the J gene TRBJ2-7, with 7 bases that match TRBD2. Looked up from germline, CDR1 is SGHRS and CDR2 is YFSETQ. The CDR3 totals 14 residues. J lost 2 bases, V lost 4 bases, and 6 bases had no gene match. This chain's CDR3 is CASSPMGGAYEQYF. The CDR3 DNA reads as TGCGCCAGCAGCCCCATGGGAGGGGCCTACGAGCAGTACTTC.

This chain uses TRBV19 with TRBJ2-7, with 7 bases lining up with TRBD1. With 5 bases clipped from V and 5 bases from J, the junction kept 15 bases outside the gene matches. CDR1 and CDR2 (germline): LNHDA, SQIVND (reference sequence). CDR3 length: 16 residues. CDR3 loop: CASSVRQGMRPNEQYF. CDR3 DNA sequence: TGTGCCAGTAGTGTCCGACAGGGTATGCGGCCTAACGAGCAGTACTTC.

The rearrangement uses TRBV27 and TRBJ1-2; 9 bases match TRBD1. J gave up 5 bases and V 8 bases, and 9 bases lay outside the gene matches. The CDR3 sequence is 14 residues long. Germline V CDR1 and CDR2: MNHEY, SMNVEV (reference sequence). CDR3 nucleotide sequence: TGTGCCAGCTCTCCGGGACAGGGCCTTTATGGCTACACCTTC. It is translated as CASSPGQGLYGYTF.

The chain links TRBV10-1 to TRBJ2-7, with TRBD1 identical over 12 bases. J gave up 7 bases and V 1 base, and 8 bases lay outside the gene matches. The CDR3 contains 16 residues. CDR1 and CDR2 (germline): WNHNN, SYGVQD (reference sequence). CDR3 amino acids: CASSEFKGQGAWEQYF. CDR3 bases: TGCGCCAGCAGTGAGTTTAAGGGACAGGGGGCTTGGGAGCAGTACTTC.

The chain joins TRBV30 to TRBJ1-2, with D perhaps matching TRBD1 (5 bases). V was cut by 2 bases and J by 10 bases, with 11 bases left in between. The V gene's germline CDR1 is GTSNPN and CDR2 SVGIG (reference sequence). The CDR3 runs 11 residues. The CDR3 DNA is TGTGCCTGGAGTACGGGACTTATCTACACCTTC. Its translation: CAWSTGLIYTF. The full variable domain, rest sourced from reference TRBV30 and TRBJ1-2, is SQTIHQWPATLVQPVGSPLSLECTVEGTSNPNLYWYRQAAGRGLQLLFYSVGIGQISSEVPQNLSASRPQDRQFILSSKKLLLSDSGFYLCAWSTGLIYTFGSGTRLTVV.

The chain employs TRBV11-2 and TRBJ2-1; a possible D gene is TRBD2 (6 bases). Per the germline V gene, CDR1 is SGHAT and CDR2 is FQNNGV. The CDR3 runs 15 residues. V shed 5 bases and J shed 5 bases, with 16 bases lying between them. CDR3 nucleotide sequence: TGTGCCAGCAGCAGCCCAGGGCGGGGTCACAATGAGCAGTTCTTC. Translated: CASSSPGRGHNEQFF.

The rearrangement links TRBV11-3 to TRBJ2-7, with D possibly matching TRBD2 (6 bases). The germline gives CDR1 SGHNT, CDR2 YENEEA. The CDR3 totals 14 residues. The V end lost 5 bases, the J end lost 6 bases, and 17 bases lay between the germline ends. CDR3 bases: TGTGCCAGCAGCCTTCGGGGAGGACCCATCGAGCAGTACTTC. Translation gives CASSLRGGPIEQYF.

The J gene is TRBJ2-1, the V gene TRBV7-2; TRBD2 aligns across 9 bases. CDR1 is SGHTA and CDR2 is FQGNSA in the germline V gene. The ends lost 4 bases at V and 10 bases at J; junction bases unmatched: 11. There are 15 residues in the CDR3. The CDR3 reads CASSSSGGRAREQFF. CDR3 nucleotides: TGTGCCAGCAGCTCATCTGGCGGGAGGGCCAGGGAGCAGTTCTTC.

This chain connects TRBV3-1 (or the pseudogene TRBV3-2) to TRBJ1-3; D unresolved. The CDR3 runs to 15 residues. V was cut by 6 bases and J by 2 bases, with 14 bases left in between. CDR1 and CDR2 from the germline V gene are LGHDT and YNNKEL (reference sequence). DNA for the CDR3: TGTGCCAGCAGGCCCGAGACCGGGGCTGGAAACACCATATATTTT. Amino acids: CASRPETGAGNTIYF.

The chain is built from TRBV21-1 and TRBJ2-5; the table's D call, TRBD1, was not checked against the DNA. TRBV21-1 is labeled a pseudogene. The CDR3 totals 13 residues. The CDR3, as DNA: TGTGCCAGCAGCAAAGGGGCAGAAGAGACCCAGTACTTC. Its translation is CASSKGAEETQYF.

This clone was found a few times. The rearrangement joins TRBV5-1 to TRBJ2-1, with D perhaps TRBD1 (6 bases). Germline V gives CDR1 SGHRS, CDR2 YFSETQ. This CDR3 has 14 residues. Trimming took off 0 bases at V and 2 bases at J, with 6 bases between the two ends. The CDR3 DNA reads TGCGCCAGCAGCTTGGGGACAGCCTACAATGAGCAGTTCTTC. It codes for CASSLGTAYNEQFF.

The CDR3 sequence is CSVEGTGGNSEQFF. The CDR3 DNA sequence: TGCAGCGTTGAGGGGACAGGGGGTAACAGTGAGCAGTTCTTC. The chain carries TRBV29-1 and TRBJ2-1; 11 nucleotides align to TRBD1. The CDR3 runs 14 residues. Looked up from germline, CDR1 is SQVTM and CDR2 is ANQGSEA. V shed 3 bases and J 9 bases; nucleotides not matched to a gene: 7.

The V call is TRBV19, the J call TRBJ2-2, with 11 positions matching TRBD2. Germline V gene sequence: CDR1 LNHDA, CDR2 SQIVND (reference sequence). V trimming: 9 bases; J trimming: 7 bases; junction bases outside the gene matches: 10. The CDR3 totals 15 residues. DNA of the CDR3: TGTGCCAGCGGGGTCACTAGCGGGAGCGTCGGGGAGCTGTTTTTT. This sequence encodes CASGVTSGSVGELFF.

This clone was detected a few times. The chain has TRBV5-5 and TRBJ1-2, with D perhaps matching TRBD1 (6 bases). CDR1 is SGHKS and CDR2 is YYEKEE in the germline V gene (reference sequence). The CDR3 is 13 residues long. Trimming stripped 2 bases from V and 6 bases from J, with 11 bases between. The CDR3 coding sequence is TGTGCCAGCAGCTTAGGGGGGGCGCATGGCTACACCTTC. Its protein is CASSLGGAHGYTF.

This clone was counted only a few times. The V and J genes are TRBV24-1 and TRBJ1-2; 7 positions agree with TRBD1. The germline gives CDR1 KGHDR, CDR2 SFDVKD. The CDR3 totals 12 residues. V lost 5 bases to trimming and J lost 8 bases; unmatched junction nucleotides: 4. The CDR3 nucleotides read TGTGCCACCAGTGGTGACAGGGAGGGCTACACCTTC. Translating it yields CATSGDREGYTF.

This clone was counted between two and nine times. The chain has TRBV6-5 and TRBJ2-7; TRBD1 might be the D (5 bases). The CDR3 covers 14 residues. From germline, CDR1 is MNHEY and CDR2 SVGAGI. V gave up 7 bases and J gave up 5 bases, with 18 bases separating them. CDR3 DNA sequence: TGTGCCAGCACGGCCTGGGGCCCCAACAACGAGCAGTACTTC. It is translated as CASTAWGPNNEQYF.

V gene TRBV28 combines with J gene TRBJ2-1; 14 bases are shared with TRBD2. The CDR3 extends over 17 amino acids. The junction had 9 bases not matched to a gene; V was cut back by 4 bases and J by 7 bases. In germline, CDR1 is MDHEN, CDR2 SYDVKM. This CDR3 reads CASSSPGLAGGKNEQFF. DNA of the CDR3: TGTGCCAGCAGTTCACCCGGACTAGCGGGAGGCAAAAATGAGCAGTTCTTC.

This clone appeared a few times. The rearrangement joins TRBV19 to TRBJ1-1; D is ambiguous. V lost 3 bases and J lost 4, with 15 bases in between. The germline CDR1 and CDR2 sequences are LNHDA and SQIVND (reference sequence). The CDR3 runs to 15 residues. The CDR3 DNA follows: TGTGCCAGTAGTATGGTGGGAGGGCGCGGCACTGAAGCTTTCTTT. Amino acids: CASSMVGGRGTEAFF.

The rearrangement uses TRBV19 and TRBJ2-3; 9 bases are a match to TRBD1. In germline, CDR1 is LNHDA, CDR2 SQIVND (reference sequence). V dropped 7 bases and J dropped 2; count of bases not matched to a gene: 10. The CDR3 is made up of 16 amino acids. The CDR3 is CASKGQGRPYTDTQYF. The CDR3 DNA is TGTGCCAGTAAGGGACAGGGACGACCCTACACAGATACGCAGTATTTT.

This rearrangement joins TRBV7-2 to TRBJ2-1, with D possibly matching TRBD1 (6 bases). Germline CDR1 is SGHTA and CDR2 is FQGNSA. With 1 base removed from V and 7 bases from J, the gap between germline ends came to 11 bases. The CDR3 loop spans 14 amino acids. DNA for the CDR3: TGTGCCAGCAGCTTAGGGGGGCTGAGGAATGAGCAGTTCTTC. It specifies CASSLGGLRNEQFF. The entire variable domain, with the rest obtained from reference TRBV7-2 and TRBJ2-1, is as follows: GAGVSQSPSNKVTEKGKDVELRCDPISGHTALYWYRQSLGQGLEFLIYFQGNSAPDKSGLPSDRFSAERTGGSVSTLTIQRTQQEDSAVYLCASSLGGLRNEQFFGPGTRLTVL.

The gene calls are TRBV2 and TRBJ2-3; D unresolved. Germline loops: CDR1 SNHLY, CDR2 FYNNEI. The CDR3 has 10 residues. V shed 4 bases and J shed 7 bases, with 3 bases lying between them. For the CDR3, the DNA is TGTGCCAGCAGTGCGTATACGCAGTATTTT. Its protein product is CASSAYTQYF. Variable domain in full (rest from reference TRBV2 and TRBJ2-3): EPEVTQTPSHQVTQMGQEVILRCVPISNHLYFYWYRQILGQKVEFLVSFYNNEISEKSEIFDDQFSVERPDGSNFTLKIRSTKLEDSAMYFCASSAYTQYFGPGTRLTVL.

The chain links TRBV11-2 to TRBJ2-1, with TRBD2 identical over 9 bases. This CDR3 is 15 amino acids long. Losses at the gene ends were 5 bases for V and 2 bases for J; bases not matched to a gene: 4. The germline gives CDR1 SGHAT, CDR2 FQNNGV. The chain's CDR3 is CASSRSGSAYNEQFF. As DNA, the CDR3 is TGTGCCAGCAGCCGTAGCGGGAGCGCCTACAATGAGCAGTTCTTC.

The rearrangement uses TRBV18 and TRBJ1-2; unclear D gene. V lost 0 bases, J lost 0 bases, and 11 bases lay in between. In germline, CDR1 is KGHSH, CDR2 LQKENI. This CDR3 is built from 16 residues. CDR3: CASSPPMKAANYGYTF. In nucleotides, the CDR3 is TGTGCCAGCTCACCACCGATGAAGGCGGCTAACTATGGCTACACCTTC.

This rearrangement joins TRBV3-1 (or the pseudogene TRBV3-2) to TRBJ2-1; D remains ambiguous. This CDR3 region has 12 residues. Germline V gene data show CDR1 as LGHDT and CDR2 as YNNKEL (reference sequence). V lost 4 bases and J lost 3, with 4 bases in between. For the CDR3, the DNA is TGTGCCAGCAGCCCAGGCTACAATGAGCAGTTCTTC. Protein product: CASSPGYNEQFF.

The CDR3 nucleotides read TGTGCCAGCAGACAGGGAAGGAATGAGCAGTTCTTC. Translation gives CASRQGRNEQFF. This rearrangement joins TRBV11-3 to TRBJ2-1; the D gene is possibly TRBD1 (6 bases). Trimming removed 6 bases from V and 7 bases from J, with 10 bases in between. CDR3 length: 12 residues. The germline V gene has CDR1 SGHNT and CDR2 YENEEA.

This rearrangement joins TRBV25-1 to TRBJ2-3, with TRBD2 identical over 12 bases. Germline CDR1 and CDR2: MGHDK and SYGVNS. V lost 4 bases, J lost 4 bases, and 6 bases stayed unmatched. The CDR3 totals 16 residues. The CDR3 DNA follows: TGTGCCAGCAGTGTCCCTAGCGGGAGGGCCGCAGATACGCAGTATTTT. Amino acid sequence: CASSVPSGRAADTQYF.

There are a few counts of this clone. V usage is TRBV7-8 and J usage is TRBJ2-2; TRBD2 matches at 7 bases. After removal of 3 bases from V and 7 bases from J, the junction contained 5 bases not matched to a gene. This CDR3 has 14 amino acids. Germline-derived CDR1 and CDR2 are SGHVS and FQNEAQ. The CDR3 DNA reads as TGTGCCAGCAGCTTGGGGGGGAGCTACGGGGAGCTGTTTTTT. Amino acid sequence: CASSLGGSYGELFF. Using reference TRBV7-8 and TRBJ2-2 for the parts outside the CDR3, the full variable domain is GAGVSQSPRYKVAKRGQDVALRCDPISGHVSLFWYQQALGQGPEFLTYFQNEAQLDKSGLPSDRFFAERPEGSVSTLKIQRTQQEDSAVYLCASSLGGSYGELFFGEGSRLTVL.

The genes are TRBV5-1 and TRBJ2-7, with TRBD2 as a possible D gene (5 bases). This CDR3 is built from 15 residues. Germline CDR1 and CDR2: SGHRS and YFSETQ. Between the trimmed V and J ends, which lost 3 bases and 3 bases, there was a span of 16 bases. The CDR3 loop reads CASSSSAGNHYEQYF. The CDR3 region has the DNA TGCGCCAGCAGCTCCTCCGCCGGGAACCACTACGAGCAGTACTTC.

V gene TRBV15 combines with J gene TRBJ2-2; D gene uncertain. The CDR3 has 14 residues. Germline values: CDR1 LNHNV, CDR2 YYDKDF (reference sequence). Trimming removed 0 bases from V and 5 bases from J, with 7 bases in between. The CDR3 nucleotides read TGTGCCACCAGCAGAGAGCCGCGGACCGGGGAGCTGTTTTTT. Translated: CATSREPRTGELFF. Full variable domain (missing parts from reference TRBV15 and TRBJ2-2): DAMVIQNPRYQVTQFGKPVTLSCSQTLNHNVMYWYQQKSSQAPKLLFHYYDKDFNNEADTPDNFQSRRPNTSFCFLDIRSPGLGDTAMYLCATSREPRTGELFFGEGSRLTVL.

In this sample, this clone turned up once. The chain carries TRBV28 and TRBJ1-5, with D possibly being TRBD1 (5 bases). The germline V and J ends were trimmed by 4 bases and 0 bases, with 7 bases remaining between them. This CDR3 is 14 amino acids long. Germline CDR1 is MDHEN and CDR2 is SYDVKM. The CDR3 spells CASSWTSSNQPQHF. The CDR3 DNA reads as TGTGCCAGCAGTTGGACAAGTAGCAATCAGCCCCAGCATTTT.

J is TRBJ2-3 and V is TRBV5-4, with 9 bases aligning to TRBD2. CDR3 length equals 17 residues. Germline V CDR1 and CDR2: SGHNT, YYREEE (reference sequence). V shed 4 bases, J shed 3 bases, and the junction held 12 bases outside the gene matches. CDR3 nucleotide sequence: TGTGCCAGCAGCCCCTCAGCGGGAGGTAAAAGAACAGATACGCAGTATTTT. Translating it yields CASSPSAGGKRTDTQYF.

The chain employs TRBV6-6 and TRBJ2-3; tentative D call: TRBD1 (5 bases). This CDR3 has 16 amino acids. V gave up 9 bases and J gave up 0 bases, with 19 bases separating them. The germline gives CDR1 MNHNY, CDR2 SVGAGI (reference sequence). The CDR3 coding sequence is TGTGCCAGTAGACCGTATCTGGACACTAGCACAGATACGCAGTATTTT. Translation: CASRPYLDTSTDTQYF.